A selection of T cell receptor beta chains follows, all from one sample in a study of blood T cell repertoires in COVID-19. Profiled with immunoSEQ multiplex PCR; TCRdb holds only in-frame clones, not every one. The sample gives 150,000 or so clones, approximately 95% of which show up once; 4.6% is in the top ten. The specimen sequenced was peripheral blood. These receptors originate from a woman between 45 and 65 years old with acute or convalescent COVID-19. Each CDR3 is given with its conserved first and last residue. The order of the fields is V gene, clone size, J gene, D gene, CDR3 protein, CDR3 DNA. The D gene is left open where the match is weak. The size of a clone is reported for some rows only, either as once, few or many, or as a class for expanded clones.

TRBV5-1,.,TRBJ2-7,TRBD1,CASSSDRDYEQYF,TGCGCCAGCAGCTCGGACAGGGACTACGAGCAGTACTTC
TRBV4-3,.,TRBJ2-2,.,CASSQDSTGTGELFF,TGCGCCAGCAGCCAAGATTCGACTGGCACCGGGGAGCTGTTTTTT
TRBV6-2/TRBV6-3,.,TRBJ1-2,.,CASSHTRGYTF,TGTGCCAGCAGCCACACCAGGGGCTACACCTTC
TRBV24-1,.,TRBJ2-1,TRBD1,CATSDSLGGQFF,TGTGCCACCAGTGATTCGTTAGGGGGCCAGTTCTTC
TRBV19,.,TRBJ2-7,TRBD1,CASSNRGNYEQYF,TGTGCCAGTAGTAACAGGGGTAACTACGAGCAGTACTTC
TRBV28,once,TRBJ1-4,.,CASSEGVLNEKLFF,TGTGCCAGCAGTGAGGGGGTCCTTAATGAAAAACTGTTTTTT
TRBV7-2,.,TRBJ2-1,TRBD2,CASSTRSGSLTYNEQFF,TGTGCCAGCAGCACTAGAAGCGGGAGTCTCACCTACAATGAGCAGTTCTTC
TRBV19,once,TRBJ2-7,.,CASSKTDYIGTQYEQYF,TGTGCCAGTAGTAAAACCGACTACATCGGGACACAATACGAGCAGTACTTC
TRBV12-3/TRBV12-4,.,TRBJ1-1,.,CASSTRGTEAFF,TGTGCCAGCAGCACTCGGGGCACTGAAGCTTTCTTT
TRBV4-2,.,TRBJ1-1,.,CASSQESWGERAPEDTEAFF,TGTGCCAGCAGCCAAGAATCGTGGGGGGAAAGGGCCCCTGAGGACACTGAAGCTTTCTTT
TRBV27,.,TRBJ2-3,.,CASRPQISDTQYF,TGTGCCAGCAGGCCACAGATATCGGATACGCAGTATTTT
TRBV3-1/TRBV3-2,.,TRBJ2-1,TRBD2,CASSLGLAGENEQFF,TGTGCCAGCAGCTTGGGACTAGCGGGAGAGAATGAGCAGTTCTTC
TRBV29-1,.,TRBJ2-3,TRBD2,CSVEEAGIADTQYF,TGCAGCGTTGAAGAAGCGGGAATCGCAGATACGCAGTATTTT
TRBV7-9,.,TRBJ1-2,TRBD1,CASSLGAGGYGYTF,TGTGCCAGCAGCTTAGGCGCAGGGGGCTATGGCTACACCTTC
TRBV13,.,TRBJ2-5,.,CASSSPLGAQETQYF,TGTGCCAGCAGCTCCCCACTTGGGGCCCAAGAGACCCAGTACTTC
TRBV30,.,TRBJ2-7,.,CAWSPGRDYEQYF,TGTGCCTGGAGTCCAGGCAGGGACTACGAGCAGTACTTC
TRBV29-1,.,TRBJ1-1,.,CSVGSGGVSGTEAFF,TGCAGCGTTGGGAGTGGGGGGGTGAGCGGCACTGAAGCTTTCTTT
TRBV25-1,.,TRBJ1-6,.,CASSSGIHGSYNSPLHF,TGTGCCAGCAGTTCCGGGATCCATGGGTCCTATAATTCACCCCTCCACTTT
TRBV5-4,.,TRBJ1-2,TRBD1,CASSSQTGFGGYTF,TGTGCCAGCAGCTCTCAGACAGGGTTCGGTGGCTACACCTTC
TRBV6-1,.,TRBJ1-2,.,CASSDNFNYGYTF,TGTGCCAGCAGTGACAACTTCAACTATGGCTACACCTTC
TRBV27,.,TRBJ2-6,.,CASSPQTVSSGANVLTF,TGTGCCAGCAGTCCGCAGACAGTAAGCTCTGGGGCCAACGTCCTGACTTTC
TRBV28,.,TRBJ1-5,.,CASSLSGQSNQPQHF,TGTGCCAGCAGTTTATCTGGACAGTCAAATCAGCCCCAGCATTTT
TRBV5-4,.,TRBJ1-3,.,CAAGFSGGNTIYF,TGTGCTGCGGGGTTCTCCGGTGGAAACACCATATATTTT
TRBV20-1,few,TRBJ2-5,.,CSASSLVETQYF,TGCAGTGCGAGTAGCCTGGTTGAGACCCAGTACTTC
TRBV28,.,TRBJ1-1,.,CASSFGSWGRQNTEAFF,TGTGCCAGCAGTTTTGGGTCTTGGGGCAGGCAGAACACTGAAGCTTTCTTT
TRBV7-3,few,TRBJ2-7,.,CASSQEHREYRIPYEQYF,TGTGCCAGCAGCCAGGAACACAGGGAGTACAGGATACCCTACGAGCAGTACTTC
TRBV7-2,.,TRBJ1-4,.,CASSSVISQGREKLFF,TGTGCCAGCAGCTCCGTCATTTCACAGGGTCGTGAAAAACTGTTTTTT
TRBV4-3,.,TRBJ2-3,.,CASSQIGSSTDTQYF,TGCGCCAGCAGCCAAATTGGGAGTAGCACAGATACGCAGTATTTT
TRBV6-5,.,TRBJ1-1,.,CASSQVEAFF,TGTGCCAGCAGCCAGGTTGAAGCTTTCTTT
TRBV27,.,TRBJ1-1,.,CASSPTGSYTEAFF,TGTGCCAGCAGTCCTACAGGGTCGTACACTGAAGCTTTCTTT
TRBV12-3/TRBV12-4,.,TRBJ1-2,.,CASGGGLSYGYTF,TGTGCCAGCGGGGGGGGCTTGTCCTATGGCTACACCTTC
TRBV2,.,TRBJ2-7,.,CASSEGSYEQYF,TGTGCCAGCAGTGAGGGCAGCTACGAGCAGTACTTC
TRBV18,.,TRBJ2-2,.,CASSPGGTGELFF,TGTGCCAGCTCACCCGGGGGCACCGGGGAGCTGTTTTTT
TRBV15,.,TRBJ2-1,TRBD2,CATSTGTSYNEQFF,TGTGCCACCAGTACCGGGACTAGCTACAATGAGCAGTTCTTC
TRBV30,few,TRBJ1-4,.,CAWRLDSNEKLFF,TGTGCCTGGAGACTCGATAGCAATGAAAAACTGTTTTTT
TRBV24-1,once,TRBJ1-5,.,CATSDLRGQPQHF,TGTGCCACCAGTGATTTGCGGGGGCAGCCCCAGCATTTT
TRBV4-1,.,TRBJ1-2,.,CASSQDGGRDYGYTF,TGCGCCAGCAGCCAAGATGGAGGGAGGGACTATGGCTACACCTTC